The clone carrying this TCR beta chain was detected a few times. The antigen is not known. This sample stems from a study of T cells after yellow fever vaccination. Whole-study results and caveats: Although the secondary response was weaker, it peaked faster, at day 5 versus 15. From the bulk population, abundant clonotypes could contaminate and appear within FACS-sorted repertoires.

5'RACE template switching generated TCR cDNA, adding a universal primer site and UMIs. In TCRdb, the 5' RACE reads were re-called with MiXCR into one record per CDR3 protein. Among a few hundred thousand distinct CDR3 sequences, around 16% were seen once, and the ten largest hold roughly 17%. Here the sequenced sample was PBMCs, taken more than 4 days after the first yellow fever vaccination. The sequence derives from a man younger than 30 who received the YFV17D yellow fever vaccine.

In nucleotides, the CDR3 is TGTGCCAGCAGCCGTACTAGCAGGAACACCGGGGAGCTGTTTTTT. This encodes CASSRTSRNTGELFF. The gene calls are TRBV7-2 and TRBJ2-2; D possibly corresponds to TRBD2 (6 bases). The CDR3 sequence is 15 residues long. Germline assignment: CDR1 SGHTA and CDR2 FQGNSA. The V and J ends lost 5 bases and 1 base respectively, with 11 bases between them.